This T cell receptor beta chain was recorded in a study of T-cell memory formation after mild COVID-19. Whole-study findings and limits: CD4+ bias marked clones expanding day 15 to 37, unlike balanced contracting clones. Pre-infection memory carried some responding clones, suggesting that cross-reactive memory joined.

CDR1 is SGHDN, CDR2 FVKESK, per germline. The CDR3 runs 16 residues. The V and J ends lost 2 bases and 3 bases respectively, with 16 bases between them. TCRdb re-called the 5' RACE reads through MiXCR, storing one row per CDR3 protein. Here the sample spans about 450,000 distinct CDR3 sequences, more than 20% being singletons. About this clonotype itself: The target antigen is unknown.

Material for sequencing was PBMCs or a T cell subset sorted from them (not recorded which). The chain uses TRBV14 and TRBJ1-1; D possibly corresponds to TRBD1 (5 bases). The sequence was collected from an adult woman who had mild COVID-19 (a few samples of this study predate the infection). Cell type and time point are not known. The CDR3 nucleotides are TGTGCCAGCAGCCAATGGCAGGGAATGGCGGACACTGAAGCTTTCTTT. It translates to CASSQWQGMADTEAFF.